These 18 T cell receptor beta chains originate from one sample sequenced in a study of vaccination effects on CD4 cells after COVID-19. Their cognate antigens are unknown. ViraFEST expansion of antigen-specific CD4+ T cells with viral peptide pools preceded sequencing. Following 10 days of culture, CD4+ T cells were isolated. Each vaccine recipient was nucleocapsid antibody negative and had no prior SARS-CoV-2 infection. Data came from immunoSEQ multiplex PCR; TCRdb stores just in-frame clones and leaves some out. The sample has some 69,000 clones, around 79% seen once. The sample was CD4+ T cells from PBMCs cultured with HCoV-NL63 spike peptides, taken before COVID-19 vaccination. These TCRs come from a human donor who received a COVID-19 vaccine.

The V call is TRBV7-9, the J call TRBJ2-5; perhaps D is TRBD1 or TRBD2 (6 bases each). V lost 5 bases to trimming and J lost 5 bases, with 15 bases between them. Germline V gene sequence: CDR1 SEHNR, CDR2 FQNEAQ (reference sequence). The CDR3 runs 14 residues. The CDR3 loop reads CASSPSGARETQYF. CDR3 sequence (DNA): TGTGCCAGCAGCCCGTCGGGGGCCCGGGAGACCCAGTACTTC.

The chain is built from TRBV14 and TRBJ1-4, with a weak D call TRBD1 (5 bases). Germline CDR1 is SGHDN and CDR2 is FVKESK. Trimming pared 0 bases from V and 4 bases from J, leaving 9 bases between. There are 15 residues in the CDR3. CDR3: CASSQDRVFNEKLFF. The CDR3 DNA is TGTGCCAGCAGCCAAGACAGGGTTTTTAATGAAAAACTGTTTTTT.

In its sample, this clone was seen once. The CDR3: CAWNEGLSNQPQHF. CDR3 nucleotide sequence: TGTGCCTGGAATGAGGGCCTTAGCAATCAGCCCCAGCATTTT. The chain links TRBV30 to TRBJ1-5; D gene ambiguous. Deletions cut 4 bases from V and 0 bases from J, with 10 bases between. The CDR3 spans 14 residues. CDR1 and CDR2 from the germline V gene are GTSNPN and SVGIG (reference sequence).

The V gene is TRBV3-1 (or the pseudogene TRBV3-2), the J gene TRBJ2-5; D is unclear. Trimming cost V 3 bases and J 1 base, with 9 bases left between them. Germline V gene sequence: CDR1 LGHDT, CDR2 YNNKEL (reference sequence). The CDR3 is 14 residues long. The CDR3 loop reads CASSHLAAQETQYF. CDR3 DNA sequence: TGTGCCAGCAGCCACTTAGCCGCCCAAGAGACCCAGTACTTC.

The chain recombines TRBV9 with TRBJ2-7, with D perhaps given as TRBD1 or TRBD2 (5 bases each). Deletions cut 4 bases from V and 9 bases from J, with 20 bases between. The CDR3 runs 14 residues. CDR1 SGDLS and CDR2 YYNGEE come from the germline V gene. The CDR3 DNA reads as TGTGCCAGCAGCAGAGAGTGGTTTGGGGCGGGGCAGTACGTC. This sequence encodes CASSREWFGAGQYV.

This clone came up once. The genes are TRBV28 and TRBJ1-2; D is unresolved. V gave up 5 bases and J gave up 8 bases, with 9 bases separating them. Germline V gene sequence: CDR1 MDHEN, CDR2 SYDVKM. This CDR3 spans 11 amino acids. In DNA, the CDR3 is TGTGCCAGCAGTGAGGGAGACGGCTACACCTTC. Translated, it gives CASSEGDGYTF.

V gene TRBV19 combines with J gene TRBJ1-3; D not certain. The germline CDR1 and CDR2 sequences are LNHDA and SQIVND (reference sequence). Between the trimmed V and J ends, which lost 6 bases and 2 bases, there was a span of 11 bases. The CDR3 loop spans 14 amino acids. This CDR3 is CASRSPLAGNTIYF. CDR3 bases: TGTGCCAGTAGATCGCCCCTCGCTGGAAACACCATATATTTT.

The chain links TRBV5-1 to TRBJ1-6; D is possibly TRBD1 (6 bases). Germline V CDR1 and CDR2: SGHRS, YFSETQ. Trimming left V 0 bases short and J 5 bases short, with 18 bases between. The CDR3 is made up of 18 amino acids. CDR3 bases: TGCGCCAGCAGCTTGGCGATCACAGGGCGCAAAGATAATTCACCCCTCCACTTT. Its protein product is CASSLAITGRKDNSPLHF.

J is TRBJ1-4 and V is TRBV18; TRBD1 is a possible D gene (6 bases). V gave up 3 bases and J gave up 4 bases, with 12 bases separating them. This CDR3 region has 15 residues. Germline V gene lookup returns CDR1 KGHSH and CDR2 LQKENI. CDR3 sequence (DNA): TGTGCCAGCTCACCGGCGGGGGCGAGTAATGAAAAACTGTTTTTT. This sequence encodes CASSPAGASNEKLFF.

The chain is built from TRBV4-1 and TRBJ2-4; tentatively, D is TRBD1 (5 bases). Between the trimmed V and J ends, which lost 0 bases and 4 bases, there was a span of 16 bases. Looked up from germline, CDR1 is MGHRA and CDR2 is YSYEKL. This CDR3 contains 17 residues. The CDR3 spells CASSQDQTGSSKNIQYF. The CDR3 coding sequence is TGCGCCAGCAGCCAAGATCAAACAGGAAGCTCAAAAAACATTCAGTACTTC.

The genes are TRBV19 and TRBJ2-1, with a weak D call TRBD1 (6 bases). The CDR3 sequence is 14 residues long. The ends were cut back, 6 bases at V and 0 bases at J, with 9 bases in the middle. CDR1 is LNHDA and CDR2 is SQIVND in the germline V gene (reference sequence). The CDR3 here is CASSGQSSYNEQFF. In DNA, the CDR3 is TGTGCCAGTAGCGGACAGAGCTCCTACAATGAGCAGTTCTTC.

The V and J genes are TRBV15 and TRBJ1-2; D is ambiguous. This CDR3 spans 14 amino acids. Trimming cost V 1 base and J 2 bases, with 8 bases left between them. Germline values: CDR1 LNHNV, CDR2 YYDKDF (reference sequence). CDR3 bases: TGTGCCACCAGCAGAGTCGGGCCGAACTATGGCTACACCTTC. Protein: CATSRVGPNYGYTF.

The J gene is TRBJ2-5, the V gene TRBV6-5; D ambiguous. V lost 5 bases and J lost 2, with 9 bases in between. The CDR3 runs 13 residues. CDR1 MNHEY and CDR2 SVGAGI come from the germline V gene. Here the CDR3 reads CASSTQIQETQYF. The CDR3 DNA reads as TGTGCCAGCAGTACACAGATACAAGAGACCCAGTACTTC.

The CDR3 loop is CASSLGSGGALETQYF. CDR3 sequence (DNA): TGTGCCAGCAGCTTAGGTAGCGGGGGGGCCTTGGAGACCCAGTACTTC. This chain links TRBV7-2 with TRBJ2-5; the match to TRBD2 covers 11 bases. The V gene's germline CDR1 is SGHTA and CDR2 FQGNSA. There are 16 residues in the CDR3. V lost 1 base and J lost 5; bases outside the gene matches: 6.

The rearrangement links TRBV15 to TRBJ2-6, with D maybe TRBD1 (6 bases). V was trimmed by 2 bases and J by 1 base, leaving 6 bases between them. Germline lookup yields CDR1 LNHNV and CDR2 YYDKDF (reference sequence). This CDR3 is 15 amino acids long. For the CDR3, the DNA is TGTGCCACCAGCAGAAGGGGGTCTGGGGCCAACGTCCTGACTTTC. It specifies CATSRRGSGANVLTF.

This chain links TRBV5-1 with TRBJ1-2, with TRBD1 matching 9 bases. Germline assignment: CDR1 SGHRS and CDR2 YFSETQ. Trimming removed 4 bases from V and 6 bases from J; junction bases left unmatched: 7. The CDR3 has 14 amino acids. CDR3 DNA: TGCGCCAGCAGCCGGGACAGGGTGGTGGATGGCTACACCTTC. It encodes CASSRDRVVDGYTF.

This chain connects TRBV3-1 (or the pseudogene TRBV3-2) to TRBJ1-2; D unclear. From germline, CDR1 is LGHDT and CDR2 YNNKEL (reference sequence). Deletions cut 1 base from V and 8 bases from J, with 8 bases between. The CDR3 runs 12 residues. The CDR3 sequence: CASSQAGKGYTF. The CDR3 DNA is TGTGCCAGCAGCCAAGCCGGGAAAGGCTACACCTTC.

The chain carries TRBV5-8 and TRBJ2-2; TRBD1 matches at 7 bases. Germline CDR1 reads SGHTS; CDR2 reads YDEGEE. This CDR3 is built from 16 residues. J gave up 0 bases and V 4 bases, and 6 bases lay outside the gene matches. The CDR3 here is CASSTGQSTNTGELFF. The DNA of the CDR3 is TGTGCCAGCAGCACGGGACAGAGTACGAACACCGGGGAGCTGTTTTTT.